This T cell receptor beta chain derives from a study of shared clonotypes between healthy human individuals (dated by TCRdb to 2020 to 2022). A note on the overall study: Three men and two women, aged 18 to 49 years, made up the cohort. For each donor, three plates each were used for CD4 naive and CD4 memory, two plates were used for CD8 naive, and one plate was used for CD8 memory. The study deeply sequenced blood TCR repertoires of several healthy adults to estimate repertoire size and the extent of clonotype sharing between individuals. Each donor's leukapheresis produced roughly between roughly 0.94 and 9.5 billion PBMCs. To increase sequencing depth and limit assay-specific biases, different laboratories used diverse techniques to prepare libraries and sequence TCR repertoires.

TCR CDR3 regions were amplified from genomic DNA by multiplex PCR using the deep immunoSEQ assay. Extracted genomic DNA from each cell subset was distributed evenly across all wells of several immunoSEQ 96-well plates, and each plate was treated as a replicate. For sorted subsets, 150 to 200 ng genomic DNA, equal to tens of thousands of T cell genomes, was loaded into each replicate PCR. Purified libraries were measured with a Qubit 3.0 fluorometer, size-checked on a Bioanalyzer 2100, and measured again with the KAPA Library Quantification kit. A separate single-read 150-cycle Illumina NextSeq 550 flow cell was used to sequence each immunoSEQ 96-well plate. The study's processing was this. Because the immunoSEQ output included only junctional sequences and no quality scores, the filtering could not be the same as the filtering used for full-length reads. Sequences were annotated with PyIR, a Python wrapper for IgBLAST v1.9, using IMGT germline references to assign V/J genes and CDR3. Reads with weak V/J assignments (E-value above 1e-6), missing CDR3, stop codons, out-of-frame junctions, or ambiguous translated residues were removed. V3J clonotypes were defined as sequences sharing the same inferred V gene, J gene, and CDR3 amino acid sequence. Percentage overlap between repertoires was calculated by dividing the number of shared unique clonotypes by the size of the smaller repertoire. Richness of each repertoire was evaluated using RTK rarefaction, the Chao1 estimator, and Recon v2.1 estimates of unobserved clonotypes. OLGA was used to compute generation probabilities for all TCRbeta clonotypes that the gDNA method yielded from a few donors. TCRdb obtained this table from immuneACCESS and retained in-frame rearrangements with V and J assigned. These tables miss some clones; where compared with another copy, unresolved V genes account for less than half of the shortfall, and the remainder is unexplained. D and trimming were read from the DNA, whereas the V and J calls and clone size are those reported in that table. This sample lists 2 million to 2.5 million clones; under 97% were detected once. The ten top clones hold around 0.13% of the sample.

Healthy HIV-negative adults with no recently reported acute infections or vaccinations were included as donors. Only Caucasian adults living in Nashville, Tennessee, USA were represented among the donors. CD4+ T cells were enriched by magnetic negative selection; naive cells were then positively selected on CD45RA, and the negative fraction formed the memory subset. After blood collection by leukapheresis, PBMCs were isolated using Ficoll-Histopaque density gradient centrifugation and then cryopreserved in the vapor phase of liquid nitrogen. Purity and quantity of every magnetically sorted T cell population were checked by analytical flow cytometry. Each sorted fraction had its genomic DNA isolated and then quantified by UV absorbance on a Nanodrop 2000c. The CDR3 contains 14 residues, cysteine and phenylalanine counted. CDR3 DNA only is kept here, 42 bases in frame from base 1. Sequences LNHDA (CDR1) and SQIVND (CDR2) are obtained from the germline V gene (reference sequence). V is cut by 4 bases and J by 3 bases, and the space between the germline ends is 11 bases.

Points the paper makes about the study in general: Larger estimated clonotype richness was generally found for naive subsets than for memory subsets. Sampling was restricted to blood, and TCR repertoires in tissue are likely to differ from TCR repertoires in blood. Compared with non-shared clonotypes, the clonotypes found in all four sorted-subset donors had higher generation probabilities. The genetic and exposure-history diversity represented was limited by the small number of donors. When a handful of donors were compared, the shared fraction of clonotypes was about 5% for naive CD4, roughly 3.4% for naive CD8, 2% to 2.5% for memory CD4, and roughly 0.43% for memory CD8. Pairwise subsampling led to the expectation that sequencing depth would affect the degree of clonotype sharing among donors. Even with the large sequencing depth, rarefaction of the sorted-subset datasets indicated that sequencing was incomplete.

About this clone: It lacks a known antigen. Base qualities are not provided; no much larger clone lies one nucleotide away.

The sequence came from a man aged 18 to 35 in good health. In this chain, TRBV19 is recombined with TRBJ2-3, with no D gene named confidently. Source material: naive CD4+ T cells sorted from blood. The cell subset or site label here, explained by the study, means: CD45RA+ positively selected. CDR3 protein: CASSSFSITDTQYF. The nucleotide sequence is TGTGCCAGTAGTAGCTTTTCAATAACAGATACGCAGTATTTT. Full variable domain (CDR3 extended with the reference TRBV19 and TRBJ2-3 proteins): DGGITQSPKYLFRKEGQNVTLSCEQNLNHDAMYWYRQDPGQGLRLIYYSQIVNDFQKGDIAEGYSVSREKKESFPLTVTSAQKNPTAFYLCASSSFSITDTQYFGPGTRLTVL.